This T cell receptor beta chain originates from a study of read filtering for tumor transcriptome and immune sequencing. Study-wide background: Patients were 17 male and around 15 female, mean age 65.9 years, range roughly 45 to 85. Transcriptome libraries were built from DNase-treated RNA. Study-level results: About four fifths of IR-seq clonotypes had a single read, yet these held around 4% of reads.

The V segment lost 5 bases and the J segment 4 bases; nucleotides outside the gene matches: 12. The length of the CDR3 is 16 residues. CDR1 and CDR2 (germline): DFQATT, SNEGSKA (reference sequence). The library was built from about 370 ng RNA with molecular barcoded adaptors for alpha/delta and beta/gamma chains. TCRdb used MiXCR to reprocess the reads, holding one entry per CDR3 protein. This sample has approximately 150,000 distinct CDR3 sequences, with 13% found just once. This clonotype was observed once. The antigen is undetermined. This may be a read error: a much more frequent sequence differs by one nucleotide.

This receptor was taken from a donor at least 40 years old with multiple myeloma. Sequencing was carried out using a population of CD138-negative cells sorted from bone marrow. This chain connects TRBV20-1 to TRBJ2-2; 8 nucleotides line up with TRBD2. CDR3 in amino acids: CSAPVRSGKGTGELFF. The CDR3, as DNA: TGCAGTGCTCCCGTTCGTAGCGGGAAAGGCACCGGGGAGCTGTTTTTT.